This TCR beta chain was sequenced during a study of shared T cell receptors in the human thymus. Produced via immunoSEQ multiplex PCR; TCRdb's table is partial and in-frame only. In the table there are over 450,000 clones, around 82% of which are singletons. These data were also filed under a second study, of human thymus T cells.

The sample comprised thymocytes. The TCR sequence derives from a boy less than two years old with a congenital heart defect.

The CDR3 here is CASSHTVDRGTETQYF. CDR3 nucleotides: TGTGCCAGCAGCCACACGGTCGACAGGGGTACAGAGACCCAGTACTTC. This chain links TRBV14 with TRBJ2-5, with 8 bases identical to TRBD1. CDR1 and CDR2 (germline): SGHDN, FVKESK. V was clipped by 3 bases and J by 4 bases; unmatched bases: 10. The CDR3 spans 16 residues.